The present TCR beta chain was sequenced within a study of T cell responses to AZD1222 COVID-19 vaccine. Findings of the study overall: Receipt of two AZD1222 doses was followed by a rise in Spike-specific TCR breadth and depth.

A word on this clone: Its specificity is not known.

With 0 bases clipped from V and 2 bases from J, the junction kept 4 bases outside the gene matches. From germline, CDR1 is LGHNA and CDR2 YNFKEQ. This CDR3 comprises 17 residues. The protocol was immunoSEQ multiplex PCR, while the TCRdb copy is restricted to in-frame clones and leaves out a portion. The data show 140,000 to 150,000 clones, about nine tenths seen once. This chain uses TRBV4-2 with TRBJ2-3, with TRBD2 identical over 11 bases. This receptor was obtained from an adult in good health. Sequencing used peripheral blood, obtained on day 0 of AZD1222 vaccination. CDR3 region: CASSQEVAGGPTDTQYF. CDR3 bases: TGTGCCAGCAGCCAAGAAGTAGCGGGAGGGCCCACAGATACGCAGTATTTT.